The 11 T cell receptor beta chains listed next were all sequenced from one sample in a study of regulatory T cells in long-lasting Graves disease. The sample's time point: persistent/refractory GD, antithyroid drugs over 5 years with positive TRAb. The TCR library was made from RNA that had been extracted from PBMCs in TRIzol. Library construction for TCR beta used iRepertoire HTBI primers and Arm-PCR of CDR3 regions. TCRdb recomputed calls from the multiplex PCR reads with MiXCR, one row per CDR3 protein. The sample yields fewer than 400,000 distinct CDR3 sequences, roughly 21% seen once. The material was peripheral blood mononuclear cells (PBMCs), obtained when the disease was refractory, from a patient treated with antithyroid drugs. The source is a female donor with Graves disease.

The table lists this clonotype with many counts. This chain connects TRBV11-3 to TRBJ1-2, with D unresolved. The CDR3 consists of 15 residues. Germline V gene lookup returns CDR1 SGHNT and CDR2 YENEEA. Trimming shortened V by 1 base and J by 6 bases, and 15 bases separated the two germline ends. In DNA form, the CDR3 reads TGTGCCAGCAGCTTAGGAGTAAGTTTGAGGAATGGCTACACCTTC. Residues: CASSLGVSLRNGYTF.

In this sample, this clonotype turned up many times. The V call is TRBV20-1, the J call TRBJ2-3, with 7 bases fitting TRBD2. The CDR3 extends over 14 amino acids. Per the germline V gene, CDR1 is DFQATT and CDR2 is SNEGSKA (reference sequence). V lost 2 bases, J lost 4 bases, and 6 bases stayed unmatched. In nucleotides, the CDR3 is TGCAGTGCTAGAATTCAGCGGGGAGCAGATACGCAGTATTTT. Translating gives CSARIQRGADTQYF.

This clonotype has more than one count but fewer than ten. The genes are TRBV5-8 and TRBJ1-4, with no clear D. The V end was cut by 3 bases, the J end by 3 bases, with 15 bases between. Germline V gene sequence: CDR1 SGHTS, CDR2 YDEGEE. The CDR3 has 16 amino acids. CDR3 sequence reads: CASSSFPNMANEKLFF. As DNA, the CDR3 is TGTGCCAGCAGCTCGTTCCCTAATATGGCTAATGAAAAACTGTTTTTT.

J is TRBJ1-1 and V is TRBV6-5; 7 bases are a match to TRBD1. CDR3 length: 14 residues. Germline values: CDR1 MNHEY, CDR2 SVGAGI. V gave up 4 bases and J gave up 4 bases; unmatched junction bases: 6. CDR3: CASSSQGGATEAFF. The CDR3 DNA is TGTGCCAGCAGTTCCCAGGGGGGGGCCACTGAAGCTTTCTTT.

This clonotype was detected many times. The CDR3 nucleotides read TGTGCCAGCAGCTTAGGACAGAGAAACACTGAAGCTTTCTTT. Encoded protein: CASSLGQRNTEAFF. The rearrangement links TRBV7-2 to TRBJ1-1; a possible D gene is TRBD1 (5 bases). This CDR3 is 14 amino acids long. Germline V gene data show CDR1 as SGHTA and CDR2 as FQGNSA. V was shortened by 1 base and J by 2 bases, with 8 bases between the two germline ends.

This clonotype was recorded many times. J is TRBJ1-1 and V is TRBV25-1; weak D call: TRBD1 (5 bases). V was trimmed by 5 bases and J by 4 bases, leaving 11 bases between them. Germline assignment: CDR1 MGHDK and CDR2 SYGVNS. The CDR3 loop spans 13 amino acids. CDR3 loop: CASSWGMGTEAFF. In DNA form, the CDR3 reads TGTGCCAGCAGTTGGGGGATGGGCACTGAAGCTTTCTTT.

This clonotype was detected only a few times. The CDR3 is CASSVGLARASGSYEQYF. The CDR3 DNA follows: TGTGCCAGCAGTGTAGGTTTAGCCAGGGCCTCGGGCTCCTACGAGCAGTACTTC. The V gene is TRBV2, the J gene TRBJ2-7, with D perhaps matching TRBD1 (5 bases). V was trimmed by 4 bases and J by 0 bases, leaving 22 bases between them. CDR1 and CDR2 (germline): SNHLY, FYNNEI. This CDR3 has 18 amino acids.

This clonotype appeared many times. V usage is TRBV7-2 and J usage is TRBJ2-7, with 12 positions matching TRBD2. The trim removed 4 bases at V and 7 bases at J, leaving 5 bases unmatched. This CDR3 spans 14 amino acids. The V gene's germline CDR1 is SGHTA and CDR2 FQGNSA. DNA for the CDR3: TGTGCCAGCAGCTCACCCGGACTAGCGGGGGAGCAGTACTTC. Its protein product is CASSSPGLAGEQYF.

This clonotype has more than one count but fewer than ten. The chain couples TRBV30 to TRBJ1-1, with a possible D match to TRBD1 (6 bases). Germline assignment: CDR1 GTSNPN and CDR2 SVGIG (reference sequence). The CDR3 consists of 13 residues. V gave up 0 bases and J gave up 4 bases, with 9 bases separating them. The CDR3 DNA is TGTGCCTGGAGTGTACAGGGATCCACTGAAGCTTTCTTT. Amino acids: CAWSVQGSTEAFF.

In its sample, this clonotype was seen many times. The J gene is TRBJ2-3, the V gene TRBV6-1; D not certain. There are 14 residues in the CDR3. The V gene's germline CDR1 is MNHNS and CDR2 SASEGT. The CDR3 region is CATKRLPSTDTQYF. CDR3 bases: TGTGCGACAAAGAGACTCCCTAGCACAGATACGCAGTATTTT.

In this sample, this clonotype turned up many times. This CDR3 reads CAINRRNSSYEQYF. DNA for the CDR3: TGTGCCATCAATAGGAGGAACAGCTCCTACGAGCAGTACTTC. The chain carries TRBV10-3 and TRBJ2-7; TRBD2 is a possible D gene (5 bases). The CDR3 is 14 amino acids. V lost 7 bases to trimming and J lost 0 bases, with 13 bases between them. Germline V CDR1 and CDR2: ENHRY, SYGVKD.